A selection of T cell receptor beta chains follows, all from one sample in a study of cytomegalovirus exposure and HLA in healthy donors. Assay: immunoSEQ multiplex PCR; the TCRdb copy retains only in-frame clones and omits some. The sample yields some 200,000 clones, more than 65% seen once. The sample was PBMCs. The receptors shown here come from a woman aged 30 to 39 in good health and CMV-seronegative. Both conserved end residues are part of each CDR3. The order of the fields is D gene, V gene, clone size, J gene, CDR3 protein, CDR3 DNA. A D gene is named only where the DNA matches it firmly. The listing skips clone size in some rows; elsewhere it reads once, few, many or a size class.

D gene: -; V gene: TRBV6-5; clone size: once; J gene: TRBJ1-4; CDR3 protein: CASSSRGVGEKLFF; CDR3 DNA: TGTGCCAGCAGTTCCAGGGGAGTTGGCGAAAAACTGTTTTTT
D gene: -; V gene: TRBV4-2; clone size: -; J gene: TRBJ2-7; CDR3 protein: CASSQDLGASGEQYF; CDR3 DNA: TGTGCCAGCAGCCAAGATCTGGGGGCTAGCGGCGAGCAGTACTTC
D gene: TRBD1; V gene: TRBV6-5; clone size: -; J gene: TRBJ2-7; CDR3 protein: CASSGNRDRVYEQYF; CDR3 DNA: TGTGCCAGCAGTGGAAACCGGGACAGGGTCTACGAGCAGTACTTC
D gene: TRBD2; V gene: TRBV4-2; clone size: -; J gene: TRBJ2-3; CDR3 protein: CASSLILSGGRGDTQYF; CDR3 DNA: TGTGCCAGCAGCCTAATTTTGAGCGGGGGGCGGGGAGATACGCAGTATTTT
D gene: -; V gene: TRBV2; clone size: -; J gene: TRBJ1-1; CDR3 protein: CASSEGGGSREAFF; CDR3 DNA: TGTGCCAGCAGTGAGGGCGGAGGCAGTCGTGAAGCTTTCTTT
D gene: TRBD2; V gene: TRBV27; clone size: -; J gene: TRBJ2-3; CDR3 protein: CASSLEGASGGAGTDTQYF; CDR3 DNA: TGTGCCAGCAGTTTGGAAGGGGCTAGCGGGGGGGCCGGGACAGATACGCAGTATTTT
D gene: TRBD1; V gene: TRBV18; clone size: few; J gene: TRBJ1-1; CDR3 protein: CASSPVRDRGNTEAFF; CDR3 DNA: TGTGCCAGCTCACCCGTCCGGGACAGGGGGAACACTGAAGCTTTCTTT
D gene: -; V gene: TRBV5-1; clone size: -; J gene: TRBJ2-2; CDR3 protein: CASSSTGQNTGELFF; CDR3 DNA: TGCGCCAGCAGCTCCACGGGACAGAACACCGGGGAGCTGTTTTTT
D gene: -; V gene: TRBV15; clone size: -; J gene: TRBJ1-5; CDR3 protein: CATSTGGVGNQPQHF; CDR3 DNA: TGTGCCACCAGTACTGGAGGGGTTGGGAATCAGCCCCAGCATTTT
D gene: TRBD2; V gene: TRBV27; clone size: -; J gene: TRBJ2-7; CDR3 protein: CASSLRGRASGIYEQYF; CDR3 DNA: TGTGCCAGCAGTTTAAGGGGCAGGGCTAGCGGGATTTACGAGCAGTACTTC
D gene: -; V gene: TRBV29-1; clone size: -; J gene: TRBJ2-7; CDR3 protein: CSVEGSARGEQYF; CDR3 DNA: TGCAGCGTTGAAGGTTCGGCTAGAGGGGAGCAGTACTTC
D gene: -; V gene: TRBV4-2; clone size: -; J gene: TRBJ2-7; CDR3 protein: CASSPLGLEGLYEQYF; CDR3 DNA: TGTGCCAGCAGTCCCCTTGGCCTAGAGGGCCTCTACGAGCAGTACTTC
D gene: TRBD2; V gene: TRBV19; clone size: -; J gene: TRBJ2-2; CDR3 protein: CASCVRGGTGELFF; CDR3 DNA: TGTGCCAGTTGTGTGCGGGGGGGCACCGGGGAGCTGTTTTTT
D gene: TRBD1; V gene: TRBV2; clone size: -; J gene: TRBJ2-2; CDR3 protein: CASSERQGNTGGLFF; CDR3 DNA: TGTGCCAGCAGTGAAAGACAGGGGAACACCGGGGGGCTGTTTTTT
D gene: TRBD1; V gene: TRBV7-2; clone size: -; J gene: TRBJ1-2; CDR3 protein: CASSQQNPGQGSGYTF; CDR3 DNA: TGTGCCAGCAGCCAACAGAATCCGGGACAGGGGTCCGGCTACACCTTC
D gene: TRBD1; V gene: TRBV4-3; clone size: -; J gene: TRBJ1-2; CDR3 protein: CASSHNGQGENGYTF; CDR3 DNA: TGCGCCAGCAGCCACAACGGACAGGGGGAGAATGGCTACACCTTC
D gene: TRBD2; V gene: TRBV11-2; clone size: -; J gene: TRBJ2-1; CDR3 protein: CASSLTSGGEQFF; CDR3 DNA: TGTGCCAGCAGCTTAACTAGCGGCGGGGAGCAGTTCTTC
D gene: -; V gene: TRBV2; clone size: once; J gene: TRBJ1-6; CDR3 protein: CASSLTPGSPLHF; CDR3 DNA: TGTGCCAGCAGCCTCACTCCAGGGTCACCCCTCCACTTT
D gene: -; V gene: TRBV13; clone size: -; J gene: TRBJ2-7; CDR3 protein: CASSHTRIGGGVYEQYF; CDR3 DNA: TGTGCCAGCAGCCACACTCGAATCGGAGGGGGGGTCTACGAGCAGTACTTC
D gene: TRBD2; V gene: TRBV4-2; clone size: once; J gene: TRBJ2-3; CDR3 protein: CASSASTSGRAGNTQYF; CDR3 DNA: TGTGCCAGCTCCGCCTCGACTAGCGGGAGAGCGGGAAATACGCAGTATTTT
D gene: -; V gene: TRBV4-1; clone size: -; J gene: TRBJ2-7; CDR3 protein: CASSQATPGGPYEQYF; CDR3 DNA: TGCGCCAGCAGCCAAGCTACGCCAGGTGGCCCCTACGAGCAGTACTTC
D gene: -; V gene: TRBV19; clone size: few; J gene: TRBJ2-7; CDR3 protein: CASSIEQFTDEQYF; CDR3 DNA: TGTGCCAGTAGTATCGAACAGTTTACGGACGAGCAGTACTTC
D gene: -; V gene: TRBV9; clone size: -; J gene: TRBJ1-2; CDR3 protein: CASSVEAGDLYGYTF; CDR3 DNA: TGTGCCAGCAGCGTAGAGGCAGGGGATCTCTATGGCTACACCTTC
D gene: TRBD1; V gene: TRBV15; clone size: -; J gene: TRBJ1-1; CDR3 protein: CATLPGQGWTEAFF; CDR3 DNA: TGTGCCACATTACCGGGACAGGGGTGGACTGAAGCTTTCTTT
D gene: -; V gene: TRBV5-6; clone size: -; J gene: TRBJ1-1; CDR3 protein: CASSLVPIAGYTEAFF; CDR3 DNA: TGTGCCAGCAGCTTGGTGCCCATAGCAGGGTACACTGAAGCTTTCTTT
D gene: TRBD2; V gene: TRBV27; clone size: -; J gene: TRBJ2-1; CDR3 protein: CASSLYGGLAGGNEQFF; CDR3 DNA: TGTGCCAGCAGTTTGTATGGGGGACTAGCGGGGGGCAATGAGCAGTTCTTC
D gene: -; V gene: TRBV7-9; clone size: few; J gene: TRBJ2-7; CDR3 protein: CASSPAERLYEQYF; CDR3 DNA: TGTGCCAGCAGCCCAGCGGAGCGACTCTACGAGCAGTACTTC
D gene: -; V gene: TRBV30; clone size: few; J gene: TRBJ1-5; CDR3 protein: CAWSVRGVQPQHF; CDR3 DNA: TGTGCCTGGAGTGTACGGGGGGTTCAGCCCCAGCATTTT
D gene: -; V gene: TRBV7-9; clone size: -; J gene: TRBJ2-7; CDR3 protein: CASSPKGSYEQYF; CDR3 DNA: TGTGCCAGTAGCCCTAAGGGGTCCTACGAGCAGTACTTC
D gene: TRBD1; V gene: TRBV7-2; clone size: once; J gene: TRBJ2-7; CDR3 protein: CASSLGTGSYEQYF; CDR3 DNA: TGTGCCAGCAGCTTGGGGACAGGTTCCTACGAGCAGTACTTC
D gene: -; V gene: TRBV11-2; clone size: -; J gene: TRBJ2-7; CDR3 protein: CASSGDGGFAYEQYF; CDR3 DNA: TGTGCCAGCAGCGGCGATGGGGGCTTTGCCTACGAGCAGTACTTC
D gene: TRBD2; V gene: TRBV6-4; clone size: -; J gene: TRBJ2-1; CDR3 protein: CASSKTSGRARLYNEQFF; CDR3 DNA: TGTGCCAGCAGTAAGACTAGCGGGAGGGCCAGATTATACAATGAGCAGTTCTTC
D gene: TRBD1; V gene: TRBV7-9; clone size: -; J gene: TRBJ1-1; CDR3 protein: CASSLASAGGGTGAFF; CDR3 DNA: TGTGCCAGCAGCTTAGCGAGCGCAGGGGGCGGGACAGGAGCTTTCTTT
D gene: -; V gene: TRBV27; clone size: -; J gene: TRBJ2-7; CDR3 protein: CASSLLFRLAAEQYF; CDR3 DNA: TGTGCCAGCAGTTTACTGTTCCGGCTAGCTGCCGAGCAGTACTTC
D gene: -; V gene: TRBV15; clone size: -; J gene: TRBJ1-2; CDR3 protein: CATSRDWAADGYTF; CDR3 DNA: TGTGCCACCAGCAGAGATTGGGCAGCAGATGGCTACACCTTC
D gene: -; V gene: TRBV15; clone size: -; J gene: TRBJ2-7; CDR3 protein: CATGRDGRYEQYF; CDR3 DNA: TGTGCCACCGGGCGGGACGGCCGCTACGAGCAGTACTTC
D gene: TRBD1; V gene: TRBV19; clone size: -; J gene: TRBJ1-5; CDR3 protein: CASSMQGGRGQPQHF; CDR3 DNA: TGTGCCAGTAGTATGCAAGGGGGCAGGGGTCAGCCCCAGCATTTT
D gene: TRBD1; V gene: TRBV18; clone size: -; J gene: TRBJ2-2; CDR3 protein: CASSPVNRGSLRTGELFF; CDR3 DNA: TGTGCCAGCTCACCGGTTAACAGGGGTTCGTTGAGGACCGGGGAGCTGTTTTTT
D gene: TRBD2; V gene: TRBV7-3; clone size: -; J gene: TRBJ2-3; CDR3 protein: CASSLLGRTSGGTDTQYF; CDR3 DNA: TGTGCCAGCAGCTTATTAGGCCGGACTAGCGGTGGCACAGATACGCAGTATTTT
D gene: -; V gene: TRBV19; clone size: once; J gene: TRBJ2-1; CDR3 protein: CASSIGEGRWSYNEQFF; CDR3 DNA: TGTGCCAGTAGTATAGGTGAGGGGAGGTGGTCCTACAATGAGCAGTTCTTC
D gene: TRBD2; V gene: TRBV5-4; clone size: few; J gene: TRBJ2-2; CDR3 protein: CASSIAGGGTGELFF; CDR3 DNA: TGTGCCAGCAGCATAGCGGGTGGGGGAACCGGGGAGCTGTTTTTT
D gene: -; V gene: TRBV14; clone size: -; J gene: TRBJ1-4; CDR3 protein: CASSQDGSTNEKLFF; CDR3 DNA: TGTGCCAGCAGCCAAGACGGTTCGACTAATGAAAAACTGTTTTTT
D gene: -; V gene: TRBV7-2; clone size: -; J gene: TRBJ2-3; CDR3 protein: CASTIPGGDTQYF; CDR3 DNA: TGTGCCAGCACCATCCCCGGGGGAGATACGCAGTATTTT
D gene: -; V gene: TRBV7-7; clone size: -; J gene: TRBJ2-5; CDR3 protein: CASSKTGLGETQYF; CDR3 DNA: TGTGCTAGCAGCAAAACAGGGCTTGGGGAGACCCAGTACTTC
D gene: -; V gene: TRBV5-1; clone size: -; J gene: TRBJ1-1; CDR3 protein: CASSLFAGTNTEAFF; CDR3 DNA: TGCGCCAGCAGCTTGTTTGCAGGAACGAACACTGAAGCTTTCTTT